The sequence of this T cell receptor (beta chain) was determined in a study of T cell responses to AZD1222 COVID-19 vaccine. Study results and caveats: Increased Spike-specific TCR breadth and depth were observed after two AZD1222 doses.

CDR1 is SGHTA, CDR2 FQGNSA, per germline. CDR3 length: 15 amino acids. Trimming took off 5 bases at V and 0 bases at J, with 13 bases between the two ends. Comments on this clone: Its cognate antigen is unknown.

Profiled with immunoSEQ multiplex PCR; TCRdb holds only in-frame clones, not every one. The sample consists of approximately 150,000 clones, 80% to 90% of them appearing once. This chain joins TRBV7-2 and TRBJ1-1; TRBD1 might be the D (5 bases). The sequenced sample was peripheral blood, obtained on day 0 of AZD1222 vaccination. The receptor was derived from an adult in good health. The CDR3 DNA is TGTGCCAGCAGCGTAGAAGGGGCCCTGAACACTGAAGCTTTCTTT. Protein product: CASSVEGALNTEAFF.